Given below is one T cell receptor (beta chain) in context. The target antigen is unknown. Three rounds of nested PCR, following a modified ARM-PCR protocol, produced the TCRbeta library. MiXCR, applied by TCRdb to the multiplex PCR reads, yields one record per CDR3 protein. The table shows 75,000 to 95,000 distinct CDR3 sequences, with 72% occurring only once. The data were taken from a study of tumor and adjacent non-tumor tissue in lung cancer. On the study more broadly: The patients, about nine men and four to six women, were roughly 30 to 85 with stage I to III disease.

The study, taken as a whole, reports: Shorter survival was associated with higher TCR diversity in tumors. TCR diversity was significantly greater in tumor than normal lung tissue.

This sample's RNA came from whole unsorted tissue. The CDR3 covers 16 residues. CDR1 is MRHNA and CDR2 is SNTAGT in the germline V gene. Sequenced input: lung tumor tissue. The rearrangement links TRBV6-4 to TRBJ2-3, with TRBD2 matching 9 bases. The TCR originated in a woman aged 40-49 years with non-small cell lung cancer. CDR3 sequence (DNA): TGTGTCAGAAGTCCCCGCGCTAGCGGGGGCACAGATACGCAGTATTTT. Translating gives CVRSPRASGGTDTQYF.